The subject of this entry is one T cell receptor (beta chain). Its specificity is not known. Both 60 Vbeta primers and 13 Jbeta primers went into the PCR. Profiling relied on immunoSEQ multiplex PCR, and the TCRdb table lists in-frame clones only, not all of them. The table has some 89,000 clones, about four fifths seen once. The data were taken from a study of cytomegalovirus exposure and HLA in healthy donors. On the study more broadly: Of roughly 400 genotyped donors, around 80% grouped in the Caucasian-associated ancestry cluster. Whole-study findings and limits: High specificity and sensitivity for cytomegalovirus status were reported for the classifier. Association with HLA alleles at 0.05 false discovery rate was found for 15,000 or so TCR beta sequences in a later analysis.

CDR1 and CDR2 (germline): MNHNS, SASEGT. V was cut by 8 bases and J by 0 bases, with 10 bases left in between. CDR3 length: 14 residues. The material sequenced was PBMCs. The clonotype originates from a woman in her 30s in good health and CMV-seronegative. The chain couples TRBV6-1 to TRBJ2-2; TRBD2 might be the D (7 bases). The CDR3, as DNA: TGTGCCAGCTGGGAGGGGGCGAACACCGGGGAGCTGTTTTTT. It is translated as CASWEGANTGELFF.